This T cell receptor (beta chain) was retrieved from a study of T cell responses to AZD1222 COVID-19 vaccine. As for the study in general: Second-dose intervals near 4 or 12 weeks were combined. The study's findings and limits: Vaccine-related CD4 TCRs covered spike, predominating at 160-218 and 743-854. Females made up more of the donors, who were largely white British, and clonal diversity may have come out too low.

Germline lookup yields CDR1 KGHDR and CDR2 SFDVKD. The CDR3 length is 14 residues. The germline V and J ends were trimmed by 2 bases and 6 bases, with 10 bases remaining between them. Turning to this clone: What it recognizes is unknown.

Method: immunoSEQ multiplex PCR; TCRdb's copy keeps in-frame clones and lacks some. This sample has approximately 200,000 clones; almost 95% occur once, and the top ten carry 9.2%. V is TRBV24-1 and J is TRBJ2-1; D is unclear. The TCR comes from an adult in good health. The sample was peripheral blood, taken on day 0 of AZD1222 vaccination. CDR3 sequence reads: CATSDSRRANEQFF. The CDR3 DNA is TGTGCCACCAGTGATTCCAGAAGGGCCAATGAGCAGTTCTTC.